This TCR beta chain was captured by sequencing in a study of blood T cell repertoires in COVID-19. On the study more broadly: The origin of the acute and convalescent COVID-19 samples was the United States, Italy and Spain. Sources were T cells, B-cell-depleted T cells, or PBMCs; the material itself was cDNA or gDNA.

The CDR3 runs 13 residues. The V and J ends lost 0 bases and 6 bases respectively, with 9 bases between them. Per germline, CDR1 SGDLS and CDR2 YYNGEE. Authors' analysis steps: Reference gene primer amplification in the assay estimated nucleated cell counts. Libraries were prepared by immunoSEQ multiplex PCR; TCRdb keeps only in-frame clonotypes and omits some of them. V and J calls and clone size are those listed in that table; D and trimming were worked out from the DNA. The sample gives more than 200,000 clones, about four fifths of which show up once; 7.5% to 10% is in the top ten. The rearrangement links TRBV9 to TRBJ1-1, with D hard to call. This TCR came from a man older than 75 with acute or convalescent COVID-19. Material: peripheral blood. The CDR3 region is CASSVDDSPEAFF. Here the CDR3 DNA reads TGTGCCAGCAGCGTAGACGACTCACCTGAAGCTTTCTTT.